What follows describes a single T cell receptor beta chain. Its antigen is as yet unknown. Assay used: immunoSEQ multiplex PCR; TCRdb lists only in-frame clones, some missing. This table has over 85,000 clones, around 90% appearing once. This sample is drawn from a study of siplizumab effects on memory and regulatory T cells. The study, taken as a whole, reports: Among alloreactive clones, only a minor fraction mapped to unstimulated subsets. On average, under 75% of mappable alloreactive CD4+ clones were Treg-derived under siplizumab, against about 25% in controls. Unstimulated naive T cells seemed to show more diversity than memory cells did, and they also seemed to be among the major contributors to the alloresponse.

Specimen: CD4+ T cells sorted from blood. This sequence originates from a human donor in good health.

DNA of the CDR3: TGTGCCAGCAGTGAACACATGCCTGGCTACACCTTC. Its protein product is CASSEHMPGYTF. This chain links TRBV2 with TRBJ1-2; D gene ambiguous. Germline loops: CDR1 SNHLY, CDR2 FYNNEI. The CDR3 extends over 12 amino acids. V was cut by 2 bases and J by 7 bases, with 8 bases left in between.